The rows below give T cell receptor beta chains drawn from one sample of a study of T cell responses to AZD1222 COVID-19 vaccine. Repertoires were generated with immunoSEQ multiplex PCR, while TCRdb's copy carries only in-frame clones and drops some. The data hold about 130,000 clones, with about 87% observed a single time. Sequenced material: peripheral blood, taken on day 0 of AZD1222 vaccination. These receptors all come from an adult in good health. CDR3s leave out the opening cysteine and the closing phenylalanine or tryptophan.

15	TRBV7-9	TRBJ2-1	ASSSGTSGRVHNEQF
14	TRBV15	TRBJ2-1	ATSRGIGDFYNEQF
14	TRBV9	TRBJ1-6	ASSPGTSSYNSPLH
11	TRBV6-5	TRBJ2-1	ASTSGPINEQF
10	TRBV10-3	TRBJ1-5	AISPGGKAQH
9	TRBV3-1/TRBV3-2	TRBJ2-1	ASSQDYEQF
14	TRBV7-2	TRBJ1-6	ASSQRASSYNSPLH
10	TRBV10-2	TRBJ1-1	ASSITDTEAF
11	TRBV9	TRBJ1-1	ASSVVGDTEAF
12	TRBV28	TRBJ2-7	ASSLMFRVGEQY
11	TRBV5-1	TRBJ1-1	ASRGTVDTEAF
11	TRBV7-2	TRBJ1-4	ASSYVYGEKLF
13	TRBV6-5	TRBJ2-3	ASSYSGLGPDTQY
12	TRBV15	TRBJ2-7	ATSRRSGSHEQY
12	TRBV3-1/TRBV3-2	TRBJ2-7	ASSQRDRGYEQY
12	TRBV4-3	TRBJ2-1	ASSQRSSYNEQF
12	TRBV6-6	TRBJ2-7	ASRAGQGTYEQY
10	TRBV19	TRBJ2-7	ASSQGAYEQY
11	TRBV5-1	TRBJ2-3	ASSDQGTDTQY
15	TRBV5-1	TRBJ2-5	ASSTGLAGGFLETQY
11	TRBV11-2	TRBJ2-3	ASSNSITDTQY
12	TRBV7-8	TRBJ1-4	ASSRSEISEKLF
13	TRBV28	TRBJ1-1	ASSLYGTGPTEAF
12	TRBV5-1	TRBJ2-7	ASSLGQDIYEQY
11	TRBV10-1	TRBJ2-7	ASSWGLDYEQY
12	TRBV9	TRBJ2-1	ASSIGLAGGEQF
13	TRBV5-4	TRBJ2-7	ASSARDRGFHEQY
12	TRBV14	TRBJ2-7	ASSLYSGSGEQY
12	TRBV18	TRBJ1-2	ASSPPGASYGYT
9	TRBV12-5	TRBJ1-5	ASGLVGHQH
10	TRBV6-5	TRBJ2-3	ASSPDFDTQY
12	TRBV19	TRBJ1-1	ASNLGGGSTEAF
10	TRBV11-1	TRBJ2-7	ASSQQVYEQY
13	TRBV7-8	TRBJ2-7	ASSDSGSVRHEQY
14	TRBV10-1	TRBJ1-5	ASTGQGQNSNQPQH
10	TRBV27	TRBJ1-1	ASSQGVLEAF
15	TRBV7-6	TRBJ2-1	ASSSSGSGRAGNEQF
13	TRBV6-1	TRBJ1-2	ASSELTGTNYGYT
13	TRBV6-2/TRBV6-3	TRBJ2-7	ASSYSGTEFYEQY
12	TRBV7-8	TRBJ2-2	ASSLERVAGELF
11	TRBV10-3	TRBJ2-7	AISGDRGGEQY
10	TRBV5-3	TRBJ1-5	ARSSPYQPQH